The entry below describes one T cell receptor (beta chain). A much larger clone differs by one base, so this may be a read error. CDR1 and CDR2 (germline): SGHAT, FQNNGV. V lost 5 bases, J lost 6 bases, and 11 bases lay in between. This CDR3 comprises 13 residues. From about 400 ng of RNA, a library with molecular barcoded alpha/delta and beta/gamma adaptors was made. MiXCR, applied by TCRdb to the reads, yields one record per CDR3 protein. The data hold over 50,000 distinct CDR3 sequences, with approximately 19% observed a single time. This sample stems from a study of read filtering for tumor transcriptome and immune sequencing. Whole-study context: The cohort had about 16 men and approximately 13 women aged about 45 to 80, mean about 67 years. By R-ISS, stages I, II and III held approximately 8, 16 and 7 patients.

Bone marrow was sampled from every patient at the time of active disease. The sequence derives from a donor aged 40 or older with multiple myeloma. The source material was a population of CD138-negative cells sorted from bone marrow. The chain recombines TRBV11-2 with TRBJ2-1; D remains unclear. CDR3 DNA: TGTGCCAGCAGCCTTAGGGTCGGCAATGAGCAGTTCTTC. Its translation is CASSLRVGNEQFF.